This T cell receptor beta chain is from a study of OX40 agonist ivuxolimab in advanced cancers. Regarding the study as a whole: Expanded clones belonging to CD8+ T cells outnumbered, on average, those of CD4+.

Concerning this clone itself: What it recognizes is unknown.

The V end lost 0 bases, the J end lost 6 bases, and 8 bases lay between the germline ends. Germline V gene data show CDR1 as ENHRY and CDR2 as SYGVKD. CDR3 length: 13 residues. Sequencing was performed with immunoSEQ multiplex PCR; in TCRdb, only in-frame clones are kept and a portion is missing. The sample lists about 33,000 clones, 65% to 85% occurring once. The chain combines TRBV10-3 with TRBJ2-5; D not resolved. The sample consisted of CD4+ or CD8+ T cells sorted from blood, taken in a trial of the OX40 agonist ivuxolimab. This receptor was taken from an adult with an advanced solid tumor such as melanoma, head and neck, liver or kidney cancer. The CDR3 DNA reads as TGTGCCATCAGTGAGTCTGCGGAAAAGACCCAGTACTTC. Its protein is CAISESAEKTQYF.